Presented here are 17 T cell receptor beta chains from one specimen sequenced in a study of cytomegalovirus exposure and HLA in healthy donors. 13 Jbeta primers and 60 Vbeta primers were used for the PCR. Clones were read by immunoSEQ multiplex PCR, and TCRdb kept only the in-frame ones, dropping some. The top ten hold approximately 1.9% of the sample, which has 100,000 or so clones, about 70% seen once. Sequenced sample: PBMCs. The source is a human donor in good health.

The chain recombines TRBV5-1 with TRBJ1-3, with D uncertain. Between the trimmed V and J ends, which lost 2 bases and 0 bases, there was a span of 15 bases. This CDR3 contains 17 residues. Germline V gives CDR1 SGHRS, CDR2 YFSETQ. The CDR3 DNA reads TGCGCCAGCAGCTTCGTTCCGCGGCAACTCTCTGGAAACACCATATATTTT. The encoded protein is CASSFVPRQLSGNTIYF. Full variable domain (outside the CDR3, taken from reference TRBV5-1 and TRBJ1-3): KAGVTQTPRYLIKTRGQQVTLSCSPISGHRSVSWYQQTPGQGLQFLFEYFSETQRNKGNFPGRFSGRQFSNSRSEMNVSTLELGDSALYLCASSFVPRQLSGNTIYFGEGSWLTVV.

This rearrangement joins TRBV2 to TRBJ2-2; 7 nucleotides align to TRBD1. Per germline, CDR1 SNHLY and CDR2 FYNNEI. This CDR3 region has 15 residues. Unmatched junction bases numbered 8, after V lost 6 bases and J lost 4 bases. The CDR3 is CASSPGGASTGELFF. DNA of the CDR3: TGTGCCAGCAGCCCAGGGGGAGCGAGCACCGGGGAGCTGTTTTTT.

V usage is TRBV28 and J usage is TRBJ1-3; 8 positions agree with TRBD1. V lost 4 bases to trimming and J lost 3 bases; unmatched junction nucleotides: 2. The germline CDR1 and CDR2 sequences are MDHEN and SYDVKM. There are 14 residues in the CDR3. Here the CDR3 DNA reads TGTGCCAGCAGTTCCAGGGGGCATGGAAACACCATATATTTT. This codes for CASSSRGHGNTIYF.

This clone was picked up a small number of times. V usage is TRBV19 and J usage is TRBJ1-1; D remains unclear. Germline CDR1 reads LNHDA; CDR2 reads SQIVND (reference sequence). The CDR3 totals 15 residues. V was pared by 3 bases and J by 1 base, with 12 bases between. CDR3 DNA sequence: TGTGCCAGTAGTATCTCGTCCCGACAGAACACTGAAGCTTTCTTT. It translates to CASSISSRQNTEAFF.

The chain recombines TRBV11-3 with TRBJ2-3; D is unresolved. Germline loops: CDR1 SGHNT, CDR2 YENEEA. This CDR3 has 12 amino acids. The V and J ends lost 6 bases and 4 bases respectively, with 8 bases between them. As DNA, the CDR3 is TGTGCCAGCAGTCTTTCCCCAGATACGCAGTATTTT. This sequence encodes CASSLSPDTQYF.

This clone has just one count. V usage is TRBV10-1 and J usage is TRBJ2-3; 11 bases line up with TRBD1. CDR1 and CDR2 (germline): WNHNN, SYGVQD (reference sequence). The CDR3 runs to 16 residues. V lost 2 bases to trimming and J lost 5 bases; unmatched junction nucleotides: 6. The CDR3 sequence: CASSEEGQGVKDTQYF. The CDR3 bases are TGCGCCAGCAGTGAGGAGGGACAGGGGGTGAAAGATACGCAGTATTTT.

V and J are TRBV5-1 and TRBJ2-2, with TRBD2 identical over 14 bases. CDR3 length equals 18 residues. CDR1 is SGHRS and CDR2 is YFSETQ in the germline V gene. The ends lost 3 bases at V and 2 bases at J; junction bases unmatched: 6. The CDR3: CASSWRTSGRLNTGELFF. CDR3 coding DNA: TGCGCCAGCAGCTGGAGGACTAGCGGGAGGTTAAACACCGGGGAGCTGTTTTTT.

Only a few counts were recorded for this clone. DNA for the CDR3: TGTGCCAGCAGCCCGGGGGGACAGGGGGCAGATACGCAGTATTTT. Its translation is CASSPGGQGADTQYF. V is TRBV2 and J is TRBJ2-3; TRBD1 matches 11 bases. The CDR3 is 15 amino acids. Germline V gene data show CDR1 as SNHLY and CDR2 as FYNNEI. V shed 6 bases, J shed 4 bases, and the junction held 6 bases outside the gene matches. The full variable domain, in which reference TRBV2 and TRBJ2-3 provide the parts outside the CDR3, is EPEVTQTPSHQVTQMGQEVILRCVPISNHLYFYWYRQILGQKVEFLVSFYNNEISEKSEIFDDQFSVERPDGSNFTLKIRSTKLEDSAMYFCASSPGGQGADTQYFGPGTRLTVL.

As DNA, the CDR3 is TGTGCCAGCAGTCCACCCGGGGACAGGGGAAAAACCGGGGAGCTGTTTTTT. It codes for CASSPPGDRGKTGELFF. The chain is built from TRBV28 and TRBJ2-2; 10 bases map to TRBD1. Trimming removed 5 bases from V and 5 bases from J; junction bases left unmatched: 11. The CDR3 totals 17 residues. From germline, CDR1 is MDHEN and CDR2 SYDVKM.

About this clone: Distinct nucleotide sequences in the sample also encode this CDR3. The chain uses TRBV30 and TRBJ2-2; tentative D call: TRBD1 (6 bases). The germline V gene encodes CDR1 GTSNPN and CDR2 SVGIG (reference sequence). V was pared by 3 bases and J by 5 bases, with 19 bases between. CDR3 length equals 16 residues. The CDR3 region has the DNA TGTGCCTGGAGCGGCCCCGGGACACTGAAGACCGGGGAGCTGTTTTTT. Translated, it gives CAWSGPGTLKTGELFF.

This clone has only one observation. The chain employs TRBV4-2 and TRBJ2-5; 9 bases match TRBD1. This CDR3 is 17 amino acids long. CDR1 LGHNA and CDR2 YNFKEQ come from the germline V gene. After removal of 4 bases from V and 5 bases from J, the junction contained 14 bases not matched to a gene. The CDR3 loop is CASSLSRGTGTGETQYF. CDR3 nucleotides: TGTGCCAGCAGCCTGAGCAGGGGGACAGGGACGGGGGAGACCCAGTACTTC.

The rearrangement links TRBV11-2 to TRBJ1-5; 8 bases fit TRBD1. The CDR3 contains 18 residues. Per the germline V gene, CDR1 is SGHAT and CDR2 is FQNNGV. Trimming removed 4 bases from V and 0 bases from J; junction bases left unmatched: 11. The CDR3 DNA reads as TGTGCCAGCAGCTCGGGGACAGGAGGCGGATTTAGCAATCAGCCCCAGCATTTT. Translation gives CASSSGTGGGFSNQPQHF.

The chain employs TRBV5-8 and TRBJ2-5, with 7 bases lining up with TRBD1. CDR1 is SGHTS, CDR2 YDEGEE, per germline. The CDR3 length is 15 residues. J lost 2 bases, V lost 5 bases, and 9 bases had no gene match. CDR3 amino acids: CASSSDRERQETQYF. The DNA for the CDR3 is TGTGCCAGCAGTTCCGACAGGGAAAGACAAGAGACCCAGTACTTC. Together with reference TRBV5-8 and TRBJ2-5, the CDR3 gives the full variable domain: EAGVTQSPTHLIKTRGQQATLRCSPISGHTSVYWYQQALGLGLQFLLWYDEGEERNRGNFPPRFSGRQFPNYSSELNVNALELEDSALYLCASSSDRERQETQYFGPGTRLLVL.

The J gene is TRBJ2-7, the V gene TRBV5-1; D perhaps matches TRBD2 (6 bases). V gave up 0 bases and J gave up 5 bases, with 12 bases separating them. The CDR3 length is 14 residues. The germline CDR1 and CDR2 sequences are SGHRS and YFSETQ. In DNA form, the CDR3 reads TGCGCCAGCAGCTTGGGGGGGGTCGGGGACGAGCAGTACTTC. Protein sequence: CASSLGGVGDEQYF.

The rearrangement links TRBV28 to TRBJ2-7; 7 nucleotides line up with TRBD2. This CDR3 region has 15 residues. Germline V gene data show CDR1 as MDHEN and CDR2 as SYDVKM. Germline trimming cut 5 bases from V and 0 bases from J; bases unmatched to any gene: 7. The CDR3 reads CASSGSGADSYEQYF. The CDR3, as DNA: TGTGCCAGCAGTGGAAGCGGGGCTGACTCCTACGAGCAGTACTTC.

The gene calls are TRBV9 and TRBJ2-5; 13 bases map to TRBD2. Germline V gene lookup returns CDR1 SGDLS and CDR2 YYNGEE. The CDR3 consists of 16 residues. V was clipped by 4 bases and J by 4 bases; unmatched bases: 7. CDR3 DNA: TGTGCCAGCAGCCCAACCGGGACTAGCGGGATAGAGACCCAGTACTTC. Translated: CASSPTGTSGIETQYF.

This rearrangement joins TRBV7-6 to TRBJ2-3; 8 nucleotides agree with TRBD2. Per germline, CDR1 SGHVS and CDR2 FNYEAQ. The ends lost 1 base at V and 4 bases at J; junction bases unmatched: 13. The CDR3 has 18 residues. DNA of the CDR3: TGTGCCAGCAGCTTAGTAAGCCAGCGGGGGTTGAGGGCAGATACGCAGTATTTT. Its protein product is CASSLVSQRGLRADTQYF.